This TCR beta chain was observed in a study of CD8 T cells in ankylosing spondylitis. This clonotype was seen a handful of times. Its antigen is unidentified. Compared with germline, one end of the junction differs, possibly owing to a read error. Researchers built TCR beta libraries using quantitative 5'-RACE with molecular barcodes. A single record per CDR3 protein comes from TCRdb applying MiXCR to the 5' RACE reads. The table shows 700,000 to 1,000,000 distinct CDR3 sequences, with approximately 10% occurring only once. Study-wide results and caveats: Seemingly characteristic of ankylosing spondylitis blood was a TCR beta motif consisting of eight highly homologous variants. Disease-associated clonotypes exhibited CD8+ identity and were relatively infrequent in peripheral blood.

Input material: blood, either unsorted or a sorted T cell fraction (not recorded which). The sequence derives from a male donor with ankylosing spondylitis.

In DNA, the CDR3 is TGCGCCAGCAGCTTGGGATCGACAGTACGAGAGCCCCCTTCCTTC. Its translation is CASSLGSTVREPPSF. This chain joins TRBV5-1 and TRBJ2-7, with D possibly matching TRBD1 (5 bases). The CDR3 totals 15 residues. Germline CDR1 SGHRS, CDR2 YFSETQ.